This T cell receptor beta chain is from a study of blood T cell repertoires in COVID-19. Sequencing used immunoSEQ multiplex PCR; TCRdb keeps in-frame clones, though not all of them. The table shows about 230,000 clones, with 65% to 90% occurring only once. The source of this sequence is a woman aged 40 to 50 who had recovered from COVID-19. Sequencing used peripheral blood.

The CDR3 DNA follows: TGTGCCAGCAGCCTCGCGTCTGAGCAGTACTTC. Translating it yields CASSLASEQYF. The rearrangement uses TRBV13 and TRBJ2-7; D uncertain. Germline-derived CDR1 and CDR2 are PRHDT and FYEKMQ (reference sequence). CDR3 size: 11 residues. Deletions cut 5 bases from V and 7 bases from J, with 9 bases between. The full variable domain, completed using reference TRBV13 and TRBJ2-7, is AAGVIQSPRHLIKEKRETATLKCYPIPRHDTVYWYQQGPGQDPQFLISFYEKMQSDKGSIPDRFSAQQFSDYHSELNMSSLELGDSALYFCASSLASEQYFGPGTRLTVT.